This T cell receptor beta chain was identified in a study of cytomegalovirus exposure and HLA in healthy donors. Germline CDR1 is SNHLY and CDR2 is FYNNEI. This CDR3 contains 14 residues. The junction had 5 bases not matched to a gene; V was cut back by 7 bases and J by 6 bases. The table came from immunoSEQ multiplex PCR; TCRdb's copy has only in-frame clones and leaves some out. This repertoire shows about 120,000 clones, 88% found once; its top ten account for about 1.8%. What was sequenced was PBMCs. The sequence came from a man between 18 and 35 years old in good health and CMV-seronegative. The J gene is TRBJ2-1, the V gene TRBV2, with 11 bases identical to TRBD2. The CDR3 sequence is CASTSGTSGNEQFF. The DNA for the CDR3 is TGTGCCAGCACTTCCGGGACTAGCGGCAATGAGCAGTTCTTC.